This T cell receptor beta chain was observed in a study of OX40 agonist ivuxolimab in advanced cancers. The germline V gene encodes CDR1 MNHEY and CDR2 SVGAGI. Losses at the gene ends were 3 bases for V and 3 bases for J; bases not matched to a gene: 5. The CDR3 sequence is 15 residues long. General observations from the study: Low levels of normalized T-cell clonal expansion also appeared in some nonresponders. No determination was made of the antigen specificity of the expanded peripheral T cells.

For this clone: The antigen is not known.

Assay: immunoSEQ multiplex PCR; the TCRdb copy retains only in-frame clones and omits some. Here the sample spans 20,000 to 25,000 clones, about four fifths being singletons. The genes are TRBV6-5 and TRBJ2-7; 10 bases are shared with TRBD2. This sample comprised CD4+ or CD8+ T cells sorted from blood, obtained in a trial of the OX40 agonist ivuxolimab. The receptor comes from an adult with an advanced solid tumor such as melanoma, head and neck, liver or kidney cancer. In nucleotides, the CDR3 is TGTGCCAGCAGTTATGGACTAGCGGCTAACTACGAGCAGTACTTC. This codes for CASSYGLAANYEQYF.